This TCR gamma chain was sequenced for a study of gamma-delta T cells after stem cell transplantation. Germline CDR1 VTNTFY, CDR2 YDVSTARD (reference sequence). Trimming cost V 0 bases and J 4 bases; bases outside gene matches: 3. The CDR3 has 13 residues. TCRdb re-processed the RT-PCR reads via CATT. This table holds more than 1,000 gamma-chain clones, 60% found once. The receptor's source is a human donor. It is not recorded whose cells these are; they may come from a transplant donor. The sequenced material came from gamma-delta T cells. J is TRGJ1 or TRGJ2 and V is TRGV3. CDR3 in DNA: TGTGCCACCTGGGACAGGCCGTATTATAAGAAACTCTTT. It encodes CATWDRPYYKKLF.